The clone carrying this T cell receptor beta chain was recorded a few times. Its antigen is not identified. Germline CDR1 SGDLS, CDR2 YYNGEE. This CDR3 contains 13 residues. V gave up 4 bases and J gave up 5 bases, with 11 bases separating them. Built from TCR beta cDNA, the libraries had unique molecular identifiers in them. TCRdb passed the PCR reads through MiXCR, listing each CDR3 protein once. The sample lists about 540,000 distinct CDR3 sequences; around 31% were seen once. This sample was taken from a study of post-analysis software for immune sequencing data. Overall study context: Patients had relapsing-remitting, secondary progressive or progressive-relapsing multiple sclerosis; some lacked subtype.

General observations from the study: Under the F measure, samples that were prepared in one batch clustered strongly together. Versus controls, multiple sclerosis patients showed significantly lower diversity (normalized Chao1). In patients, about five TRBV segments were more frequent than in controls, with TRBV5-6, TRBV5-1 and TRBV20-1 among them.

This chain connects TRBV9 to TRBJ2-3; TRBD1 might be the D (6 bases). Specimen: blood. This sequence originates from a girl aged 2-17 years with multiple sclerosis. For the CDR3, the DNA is TGTGCCAGCAGCCCCCAGGGGAAAGATACGCAGTATTTT. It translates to CASSPQGKDTQYF.